The sequence of this T cell receptor (beta chain) was determined in a study of cytomegalovirus exposure and HLA in healthy donors. Study-wide background: Earlier results showed roughly 120 million unique TCR beta sequences derived from roughly 190 million T cells. Study findings and constraints: TCR beta V- and J-gene trimming, according to a later analysis, was linked to a missense DCLRE1C variant.

Amplification used 60 Vbeta primers and 13 Jbeta primers. This table comes from immunoSEQ multiplex PCR, and its TCRdb copy is limited to in-frame clones, with some not included. The sample contains some 190,000 clones, roughly 8.7% of which appear only once. Germline CDR1 is MNHNS and CDR2 is SASEGT. V was clipped by 0 bases and J by 6 bases, with 8 bases between them. There are 13 residues in the CDR3. This clone turned up a few times. The antigen is undetermined. Healthy bone marrow donors formed the donor group. The chain has TRBV6-1 and TRBJ1-1; D gene ambiguous. The receptor was isolated from a woman younger than 45 in good health and CMV-seropositive. What was sequenced was PBMCs. CDR3 nucleotide sequence: TGTGCCAGCAGTGAAGCCGCCTCGGCTGAAGCTTTCTTT. It specifies CASSEAASAEAFF.